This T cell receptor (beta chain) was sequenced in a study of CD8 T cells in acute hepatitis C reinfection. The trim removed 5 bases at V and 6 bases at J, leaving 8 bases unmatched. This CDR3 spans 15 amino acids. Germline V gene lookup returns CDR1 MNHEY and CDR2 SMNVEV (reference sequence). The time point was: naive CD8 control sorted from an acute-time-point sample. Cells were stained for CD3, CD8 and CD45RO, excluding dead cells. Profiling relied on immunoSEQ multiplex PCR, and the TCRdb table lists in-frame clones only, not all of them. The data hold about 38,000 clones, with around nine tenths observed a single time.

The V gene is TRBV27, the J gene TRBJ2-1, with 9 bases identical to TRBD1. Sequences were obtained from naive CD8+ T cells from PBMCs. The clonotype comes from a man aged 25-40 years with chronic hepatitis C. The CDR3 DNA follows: TGTGCCAGCAGTCCTACGGGACAGGGTACCAATGAGCAGTTCTTC. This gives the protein CASSPTGQGTNEQFF.